This T cell receptor (beta chain) was documented in a study of control samples from healthy donors and cancer patients (TCRdb year 2020). Taken from cysteine to phenylalanine, the CDR3 has 16 residues. Only the CDR3 DNA is retained, 48 bases long and in frame from the first base. The V end loses 5 bases and the J end loses 1 base, and a stretch of 14 bases separates them. Taken from the germline V gene (reference sequence), the CDR1 and CDR2 loops are SEHNR and FQNEAQ. Libraries were prepared through the immunoSEQ multiplex PCR assay. In its TCRdb copy, this immuneACCESS table keeps in-frame sequences only and misses some clones. Where compared with another copy, unresolved V genes explain less than half of these, and the others have no known cause. This sample holds 100,000 to 150,000 clones; around nine tenths were observed only once. Clones ranked in the top ten supply more than 8% of the sample.

This clone was seen once. What antigen it recognizes has not been identified. Base-call qualities are not available, and no considerably larger clone is one nucleotide away. Recombination joined TRBV7-9 with TRBJ2-2; D gene: possibly TRBD2, on 5 matching bases. The sample was blood. This receptor was identified in a man aged 40-50 years in good health. Here the CDR3 is given as CASSVLGGLNTGELFF. The bases read TGTGCCAGCAGCGTGCTTGGCGGGTTGAACACCGGGGAGCTGTTTTTT.